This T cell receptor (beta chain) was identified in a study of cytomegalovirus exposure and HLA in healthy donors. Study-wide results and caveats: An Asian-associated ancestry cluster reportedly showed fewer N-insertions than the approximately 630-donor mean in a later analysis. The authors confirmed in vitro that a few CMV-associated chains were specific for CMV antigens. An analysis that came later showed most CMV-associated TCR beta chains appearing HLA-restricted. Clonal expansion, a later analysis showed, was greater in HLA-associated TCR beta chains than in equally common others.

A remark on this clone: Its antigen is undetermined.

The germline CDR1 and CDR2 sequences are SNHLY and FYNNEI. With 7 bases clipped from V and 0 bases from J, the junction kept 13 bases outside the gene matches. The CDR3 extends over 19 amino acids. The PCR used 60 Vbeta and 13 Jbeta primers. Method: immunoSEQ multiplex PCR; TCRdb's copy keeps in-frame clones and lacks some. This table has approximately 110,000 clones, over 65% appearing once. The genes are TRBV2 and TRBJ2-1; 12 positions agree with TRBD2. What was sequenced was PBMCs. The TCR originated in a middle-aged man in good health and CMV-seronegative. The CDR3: CASTDPGLAGSSSYNEQFF. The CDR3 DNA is TGTGCCAGCACCGATCCGGGACTAGCGGGTTCCAGCTCCTACAATGAGCAGTTCTTC.